This T cell receptor beta chain is from a study of shared clonotypes between healthy human individuals. Overall study results and limits: A generally larger estimated richness was seen in naive subsets than in memory subsets. The study sampled only blood, and tissue repertoires likely differ. Relative to their counterparts shared across all four donors, non-shared clonotypes exhibited diminished generation probabilities.

A remark on this clone: The antigen is undetermined.

The method was immunoSEQ multiplex PCR; TCRdb's version includes in-frame clones alone and lacks a portion of them. The table has around 2,100,000 clones, 85% to 95% seen once. Positively selected for CCR7, the CD45RO-negative cells used as naive CD8 cells excluded terminally differentiated effector memory CD45RA+ cells. Caucasian adults residing in Nashville, Tennessee made up all the donors. Germline CDR1 and CDR2: SGHVS and FQNEAQ. This CDR3 has 15 amino acids. The junction had 9 bases not matched to a gene; V was cut back by 4 bases and J by 6 bases. The sample consisted of naive CD8+ T cells sorted from blood. The V gene is TRBV7-8, the J gene TRBJ2-5, with 9 bases identical to TRBD1. This receptor was taken from a man between 18 and 29 years old in good health. CDR3 DNA sequence: TGTGCCAGCAGCTCGTGGGGACAGGGAGGAAAGACCCAGTACTTC. Translation: CASSSWGQGGKTQYF.